Below, one T cell receptor beta chain is given with its context. This clone was picked up a small number of times. There is no known antigen for this receptor. No base-level quality is on record; no much larger clone is a single base apart. V is trimmed back by 5 bases and J by 0 bases, and the junction contains 13 bases that no gene match accounts for. The germline V gene (reference sequence) specifies SGHNT as CDR1 and YYREEE as CDR2. The CDR3 goes from the cysteine to the phenylalanine over 17 residues. The DNA shown is the 51-base CDR3, in frame from base 1. The data derive from a study of cytomegalovirus exposure and HLA in healthy donors listed by TCRdb under 2017. With respect to the entire study: According to an earlier analysis of a few hundred of the donors, about 179 million T cells yielded 117 million unique TCR beta sequences and approximately 300 Gb of sequence data. An early release that covered about 600 HLA-typed donors contained approximately 300 gigabases of sequencing data and tens of millions of unique TCR sequences. Of the roughly 400 genotyped donors, roughly 80% fell in the genetic ancestry cluster associated with self-reported Caucasian donors. The aim of the study was to test whether cataloging public T cell receptors could identify signatures of past pathogen exposure. The T cell repertoires of several hundred subjects were profiled by immunosequencing and related to cytomegalovirus serostatus. Along with the roughly 670-subject first cohort, a separate validation cohort of roughly 110 different subjects was used. High-throughput TCR immunosequencing, statistical association of individual TCRs with disease status, and machine learning were combined to predict cytomegalovirus infection status. A later analysis re-examined previously published TCR beta repertoires from just over 650 donors and added high-resolution HLA genotyping to investigate patterns of TCR occurrence. Rather than drawing on any new phenotypic data, the later analysis identified candidate immune exposures from TCR beta sequences and the way those sequences occurred across donors. To decide whether each TCR beta V gene segment behaved as functional or pseudogenic, an earlier analysis of fewer than 750 of the donors relied on high-throughput TCR beta sequencing. Donor age, sex, ethnicity and CMV serostatus were compiled together with the repertoire data. In a later genetic analysis, genome-wide SNP genotypes for about three fifths of the roughly 670 donors were used, and that subset was treated as a discovery cohort. All discovery cohort repertoires had been generated on a single sequencing platform. HLA typing included class I and class II loci at four-digit resolution. The number of donors typed differed by locus, with roughly 629-640 for A, B, C, DRB1 and DQB1, around 520 for DQA1, 606 for DPA1, and approximately 470 for DPB1. A handful of DR-DQ haplotypes were handled as single units for association and clustering because linkage in the cohort was strong. Among 300 to 450 genotyped donors of the cohort, an average of approximately 240,000 unique TCR beta nucleotide sequences were sequenced per donor, roughly a sixth of them non-productive. The research as a whole found: The authors suggested that the approach could potentially be generalized to other disease states and immunological phenotypes. In an earlier analysis of a few hundred of the donors, most TCR beta V segments were observed in productive rearrangements about 90% or about 30% of the time, broadly matching IMGT annotations. At a false discovery rate of 0.05, a later analysis linked 15,000 to 20,000 TCR beta sequences to specific HLA alleles. In this cohort, only TCR beta chains were sequenced, and detectable features were limited by the absence of alpha or paired-chain data. Most CMV-associated TCR beta chains appeared to be HLA-restricted in a later analysis, and the HLA associations seemed to be driven largely by CMV exposure. A cluster of highly shared sequence variants was judged likely to represent a technical artifact of the sequencing pipeline. The 87-base-pair reads could not distinguish some IMGT-functional V segments, including TRBV6-2 and TRBV6-3, so those segments were excluded. Across donors, most TCR sequences were observed very rarely, whereas some public TCRs were present in many individuals. Because counts were too low, more than 15 rarely observed V segments, including chromosome 9 orphons, were excluded from the earlier analysis of under 650 of the donors. In both the original and validation cohorts, the classifier was reported to diagnose cytomegalovirus status with high specificity and sensitivity. According to a later analysis, parvovirus B19, influenza, CMV and Epstein-Barr virus appeared linked to several top co-occurrence clusters. Sequencing depth was assumed to be roughly uniform across donors in the presence/absence analyses, though that assumption may not hold. Linkage disequilibrium might explain the correlated functional status among segregating V segments, but an unknown experimental factor could not be ruled out. The study listed 150 to 200 TCR beta chains as associated with cytomegalovirus. The only immune exposure information available for the cohort was CMV serostatus. When HLA alleles, especially DR and DQ, strongly co-occurred, TCR associations were difficult to assign to individual alleles. Compared with equally common non-associated chains, HLA-associated TCR beta chains in a later analysis were more clonally expanded and had lower generation probabilities. A further reported finding was that TCR beta sequences accurately predicted the HLA-A and HLA-B alleles for most subjects in the first cohort. In a later genetic analysis, fewer N-insertions in productive TCRs were reported among donors in an Asian-associated ancestry cluster than the approximately 670-donor mean. In vitro tests confirmed that a few of the cytomegalovirus-associated TCR beta chains recognize cytomegalovirus antigens. V-gene and J-gene trimming of TCR beta chains was associated with a missense DCLRE1C variant in a later genetic analysis, and the association was replicated in an independent cohort. Because some donors lacked HLA typing at each locus, the association tests relied only on the typed subset. In a later analysis, TCR association rates were found to vary across HLA loci, with the most associated TCRs seen for DRB1 alleles and the fewest for HLA-C alleles.

The cohort was made up of approximately 700 healthy bone marrow donors. Cohort members were all nominally healthy when sampled, although unrecorded immune exposures were likely present. The donor tested CMV seropositive and was one of the 289 seropositive cohort members. A peripheral blood sample was provided by each donor, and peripheral blood mononuclear cells were used for TCR beta sequencing. The Qiagen DNeasy Blood Extraction Kit was used to extract genomic DNA from the blood cell samples. Libraries came from the immunoSEQ multiplex PCR assay. For the multiplex PCR, a mixture combining 60 forward primers for TCR Vbeta segments and 13 reverse primers for TCR Jbeta segments was used. The CDR3 region of rearranged TCR beta genes was amplified from genomic DNA with a multiplex PCR assay. On the Illumina HiSeq System, the amplified TCR beta libraries were sequenced as 87-base-pair reads. As for how the authors treated the data: A later analysis counted about 76 million unique TCR beta chains across the 700 or so repertoires, and 9.5 million to 11 million of these chains were shared by at least two donors. Raw reads were error-corrected and collapsed into unique sequences by a nearest-neighbor algorithm in which closely related sequences were merged to remove PCR and sequencing errors. To assign V, D and J gene segments, CDR3 sequences were aligned to IMGT reference sequences. For a sequence to be retained, a match of at least six nucleotides was required to both a V gene segment and a J gene segment. A rearrangement counted as productive if the CDR3 had no stop codons and remained in frame with V and J, and every other rearrangement counted as non-productive. Following IMGT convention, CDR3 was defined as the stretch from the second conserved V-encoded cysteine to the conserved J-encoded phenylalanine. In an earlier analysis of more than 550 of the donors, sequences lacking an unambiguous match to a single V gene segment were excluded. In an earlier analysis of some 590 of the donors, a V segment was called functional when productive rearrangements were above 56.7%, and segregating when the standard deviation between donors exceeded 5%. A statistical classification framework was built for diagnosing cytomegalovirus status from the catalog of TCR beta chain sequences. V and J gene assignment, in a later analysis, came from comparing TCR nucleotide sequences with IMGT/GENE-DB human TR gene sequences. In a later analysis, CDR3 sequences and most-parsimonious VDJ recombination scenarios were assigned using the TCRdist pipeline. In a later analysis, each TCR beta chain was defined by its CDR3 amino acid sequence together with its V-gene family, and reads without a unique V-gene family were excluded. In a later analysis, nearly 600 highly shared, low-generation-probability nucleotide sequences were removed to address suspected cross-contamination and a sequencing artifact. In a later analysis, a clonal expansion index for each public chain was calculated from normalized within-repertoire ranks of inferred template counts. Generation probabilities in a later analysis came from a VDJ recombination model fitted to out-of-frame rearrangements, and those results were checked against IGoR. Hypergeometric tests were used in a later analysis to score TCR-TCR, TCR-HLA and TCR-CMV co-occurrence, with a repertoire-size bias correction applied to the TCR pairs. A later analysis estimated false discovery rates by permuting HLA or CMV assignments 20 times. In a later analysis, co-occurring TCRs were grouped using DBSCAN, with TCRdist sequence similarity added in when clustering inside HLA-allele-positive subsets. Repertoires with fewer than 30,000 or more than 120,000 public chains, plus five repertoires with anomalous nucleotide sharing, were excluded from co-occurrence clustering. As stored in TCRdb, this immuneACCESS dataset retains in-frame rearrangements with V and J assigned. A fraction of the clones does not appear; measured against another copy, unresolved V genes explain less than half of the discrepancy, and the remainder lacks a known reason. V, J and clone size derive from that table, while D and trimming were established from the DNA sequence. For this sample there are roughly 100,000 clones; 79% appear just once. The ten largest clones add up to under 4.5% of the sample.

The sample taken for sequencing was PBMCs. Recombination connected TRBV5-4 to TRBJ2-7, and 8 bases in between align with TRBD2. The TCR was taken from a man aged 50 to 59 in good health and CMV-seropositive. The sequence in DNA is TGTGCCAGCAGTGGCAGCGGGAGTAGACAAAGCTCCTACGAGCAGTACTTC. The translation is CASSGSGSRQSSYEQYF.